Listed below are T cell receptor beta chains from one sample, sequenced in a study of CD8 T cells in ankylosing spondylitis. MiXCR was run by TCRdb on the 5' RACE reads, yielding one entry per CDR3 protein. The sample records some 350,000 distinct CDR3 sequences, roughly 14% being singletons. The specimen was blood, either unsorted or a sorted T cell fraction (not recorded which). The receptors derive from a male donor with ankylosing spondylitis or in good health (not recorded which). The CDR3 runs from the conserved cysteine through the conserved F or W. A D gene is named only where the DNA matches it firmly. Clone sizes are given selectively: once, few, many, or a class where the clone is expanded.

clone_size	v_call	d_call	j_call	cdr3_aa	cdr3_nt
few	TRBV4-2	-	TRBJ2-1	CASSQFPGPPKQFF	TGTGCCAGCAGCCAATTTCCGGGACCCCCGAAGCAGTTCTTC
few	TRBV20-1	-	TRBJ2-7	CSAEASYEQYF	TGCAGTGCTGAGGCGAGCTACGAGCAGTACTTC
-	TRBV3-1	-	TRBJ1-1	CASSQKGTEAFF	TGTGCCAGCAGCCAAAAAGGCACTGAAGCTTTCTTT
-	TRBV3-1	TRBD2	TRBJ2-2	CASSQRLAGWTGELFF	TGTGCCAGCAGCCAAAGGCTAGCGGGGTGGACCGGGGAGCTGTTTTTT
few	TRBV20-1	TRBD2	TRBJ2-7	CSASRSGRIYEQYF	TGCAGTGCTAGTCGTAGCGGGAGAATCTACGAGCAGTACTTC
few	TRBV10-1	-	TRBJ2-3	CASSESMGGNTDTQYF	TGCGCCAGCAGTGAGTCGATGGGAGGAAACACAGATACGCAGTATTTT
many	TRBV11-3	-	TRBJ2-7	CASSLEGQFYEQYF	TGTGCCAGCAGCTTAGAGGGTCAGTTCTACGAGCAGTACTTC
few	TRBV12-3/TRBV12-4	-	TRBJ2-7	CASSFSPYEQYF	TGTGCCAGCAGTTTTTCCCCCTACGAGCAGTACTTC
-	TRBV5-5	-	TRBJ2-7	CASSLLEGPTYEQYF	TGTGCCAGCAGTCTTTTGGAGGGGCCCACCTACGAGCAGTACTTC
-	TRBV21-1	-	TRBJ1-1	CASSKEIKGFNTEAFF	TGTGCCAGCAGCAAAGAAATAAAGGGTTTCAACACTGAAGCTTTCTTT
few	TRBV5-1	-	TRBJ2-1	CASSPRVNNEQFF	TGCGCCAGCAGCCCCCGGGTCAACAATGAGCAGTTCTTC
few	TRBV20-1	TRBD1	TRBJ1-5	CSALGQMNQPQHF	TGCAGTGCTTTGGGACAGATGAATCAGCCCCAGCATTTT
few	TRBV2	TRBD2	TRBJ2-7	CASRPGLTTNEQYF	TGTGCCAGCAGGCCGGGACTAACCACTAACGAGCAGTACTTC
few	TRBV5-1	TRBD2	TRBJ2-1	CASSLDRGGNNEQFF	TGCGCCAGCAGCTTGGATCGCGGGGGGAACAATGAGCAGTTCTTC
many	TRBV11-1	-	TRBJ1-3	CASSSPLLGSSSGNTIYF	TGTGCCAGCAGCTCCCCCCTCTTGGGGTCCTCCTCTGGAAACACCATATATTTT
-	TRBV20-1	-	TRBJ1-5	CSAKKGPDNQPQHF	TGCAGTGCTAAAAAGGGGCCGGACAATCAGCCCCAGCATTTT
few	TRBV7-2	-	TRBJ1-3	CASSFWTPGNTIYF	TGTGCCAGCAGCTTTTGGACGCCAGGAAACACCATATATTTT
-	TRBV20-1	-	TRBJ1-2	CSAPAYYGYTF	TGCAGTGCGCCGGCTTACTATGGCTACACCTTC
few	TRBV5-1	TRBD2	TRBJ2-3	CASSLDLTSGRPDTQYF	TGCGCCAGCAGCTTGGATTTGACTAGCGGGAGGCCAGATACGCAGTATTTT
few	TRBV5-1	-	TRBJ2-1	CASSPWDTSYNEQFF	TGCGCCAGCAGCCCCTGGGACACCTCCTACAATGAGCAGTTCTTC
few	TRBV27	-	TRBJ1-4	CASSTYRGRGGEKLFF	TGTGCCAGCAGTACCTACCGGGGCCGAGGGGGTGAAAAACTGTTTTTT
-	TRBV25-1	-	TRBJ1-1	CASSPGLSVFF	TGTGCCAGCAGTCCGGGACTGAGTGTTTTCTTT
few	TRBV19	TRBD1	TRBJ2-2	CASSDPRQGRDTGELFF	TGTGCCAGTAGTGATCCTAGACAGGGTCGGGACACCGGGGAGCTGTTTTTT
few	TRBV7-2	TRBD2	TRBJ2-3	CASSPGGTSVTDTQYF	TGTGCCAGCAGCCCCGGCGGGACTAGCGTCACAGATACGCAGTATTTT
few	TRBV6-5	-	TRBJ1-5	CASSYAAGGNQPQHF	TGTGCCAGCAGTTACGCGGCAGGGGGCAATCAGCCCCAGCATTTT
few	TRBV5-1	TRBD2	TRBJ2-7	CASSLAGADYEQYF	TGCGCCAGCAGCCTGGCGGGAGCCGACTACGAGCAGTACTTC
few	TRBV12-3/TRBV12-4	TRBD1	TRBJ2-1	CASNLAGGVDEQFF	TGTGCCAGCAACCTTGCAGGGGGCGTCGATGAGCAGTTCTTC
few	TRBV9	-	TRBJ1-2	CASSVGSGTSRYGYTF	TGTGCCAGCAGCGTAGGGTCCGGGACATCGAGGTACGGCTACACCTTC
-	TRBV19	-	TRBJ2-2	CANSMTQSGELFF	TGTGCCAATAGTATGACACAGAGCGGGGAGCTGTTTTTT
few	TRBV7-9	-	TRBJ2-2	CASSLWGKRYTGELFF	TGTGCCAGCAGCTTGTGGGGGAAGCGTTACACCGGGGAGCTGTTTTTT
few	TRBV20-1	-	TRBJ2-5	CSARDATSSPYQETQYF	TGCAGTGCTAGAGATGCAACTAGCTCCCCGTACCAAGAGACCCAGTACTTC
few	TRBV5-1	TRBD2	TRBJ2-2	CASSAGLAATGELFF	TGCGCCAGCAGCGCGGGACTAGCGGCCACCGGGGAGCTGTTTTTT
few	TRBV7-8	-	TRBJ2-1	CASSSLLAYNEQFF	TGTGCCAGCAGCTCCTTACTTGCCTACAATGAGCAGTTCTTC
few	TRBV20-1	-	TRBJ1-2	CSAPGRGSNYGYTF	TGCAGTGCTCCCGGGAGGGGTTCTAACTATGGCTACACCTTC
many	TRBV12-3/TRBV12-4	-	TRBJ1-5	CASSFRDREQPQHF	TGTGCCAGCAGTTTCAGGGATCGTGAACAGCCCCAGCATTTT
-	TRBV5-1	TRBD2	TRBJ2-1	CASSSLPGGEQFF	TGCGCCAGCAGCTCCCTACCCGGGGGGGAGCAGTTCTTC
few	TRBV5-1	TRBD1	TRBJ2-3	CASSVGQGGTDTQYF	TGCGCCAGCAGCGTGGGACAGGGGGGCACAGATACGCAGTATTTT
few	TRBV14	TRBD1	TRBJ2-5	CASSLRTGGYIRNQETQYF	TGTGCCAGCAGCCTACGGACAGGGGGCTATATCCGTAACCAAGAGACCCAGTACTTC
-	TRBV12-3/TRBV12-4	TRBD2	TRBJ2-3	CASSFASGYTDTQYF	TGTGCCAGCAGTTTCGCTAGCGGATACACAGATACGCAGTATTTT
-	TRBV6-1	-	TRBJ1-4	CASSEEKLFF	TGTGCCAGCAGTGAGGAAAAACTGTTTTTT
many	TRBV5-1	-	TRBJ1-1	CASSLDRQGGGTEAFF	TGCGCCAGCAGCTTGGATCGTCAGGGAGGAGGCACTGAAGCTTTCTTT
-	TRBV24-1	TRBD1	TRBJ2-3	CATGDRGDTQYF	TGTGCCACCGGGGACAGGGGAGATACGCAGTATTTT
few	TRBV20-1	TRBD2	TRBJ2-6	CSAKSSGYPLGANVLTF	TGCAGTGCTAAGTCTAGCGGTTACCCACTCGGGGCCAACGTCCTGACTTTC
-	TRBV12-3/TRBV12-4	TRBD2	TRBJ2-2	CATRLAGNTGELFF	TGTGCGACCAGGCTAGCGGGGAACACCGGGGAGCTGTTTTTT
-	TRBV20-1	-	TRBJ1-1	CSARDSTGTNTEAFF	TGCAGTGCTAGAGATTCAACAGGGACGAACACTGAAGCTTTCTTT
few	TRBV27	-	TRBJ2-2	CASSWSENTGELFF	TGTGCCAGCAGTTGGTCAGAGAACACCGGGGAGCTGTTTTTT
-	TRBV7-9	-	TRBJ2-5	CASSLDRTYQETQYF	TGTGCCAGCAGCTTAGACAGGACGTACCAAGAGACCCAGTACTTC
-	TRBV5-1	TRBD2	TRBJ2-1	CASSLGGLANNEQFF	TGCGCCAGCAGCTTGGGGGGACTAGCGAACAATGAGCAGTTCTTC
-	TRBV3-1	TRBD2	TRBJ2-3	CASSEGTSGLLTDTQYF	TGTGCCAGCAGCGAAGGGACTAGCGGACTGCTCACAGATACGCAGTATTTT
-	TRBV20-1	-	TRBJ2-7	CSASSPGSSYEQYF	TGCAGTGCTAGTAGTCCGGGAAGCTCCTACGAGCAGTACTTC
few	TRBV20-1	TRBD2	TRBJ2-3	CSARAGVTDTQYF	TGCAGTGCTAGGGCGGGGGTAACAGATACGCAGTATTTT
-	TRBV29-1	TRBD2	TRBJ2-1	CSVQTSGGFSYNEQFF	TGCAGCGTTCAGACTAGCGGGGGTTTCTCCTACAATGAGCAGTTCTTC
-	TRBV5-1	-	TRBJ2-2	CASSWGQGVAGELFF	TGCGCCAGCAGCTGGGGCCAGGGAGTGGCCGGGGAGCTGTTTTTT
-	TRBV3-1	TRBD2	TRBJ2-5	CASSRPFGTRGETQYF	TGTGCCAGCAGCCGCCCCTTCGGGACTAGAGGGGAGACCCAGTACTTC
once	TRBV3-1	TRBD2	TRBJ2-5	CASSQVRGGWETQYF	TGTGCCAGCAGCCAAGTACGCGGGGGGTGGGAGACCCAGTACTTC
few	TRBV6-5	-	TRBJ1-5	CASSLYVSNQPQHF	TGTGCCAGCAGTTTATACGTTAGCAATCAGCCCCAGCATTTT
many	TRBV5-1	-	TRBJ2-1	CASSSQAFYNEQFF	TGCGCCAGCAGCTCACAGGCGTTTTACAATGAGCAGTTCTTC
few	TRBV29-1	-	TRBJ2-7	CSVATVPSYEQYF	TGCAGCGTTGCCACAGTTCCATCCTACGAGCAGTACTTC
few	TRBV5-1	-	TRBJ1-4	CASSPGGTNEKLFF	TGTGCCAGCTCGCCCGGAGGTACTAATGAAAAACTGTTTTTT
few	TRBV4-1	TRBD1	TRBJ1-1	CASSGYRGRTEAFF	TGCGCCAGCAGCGGATACAGGGGGAGAACTGAAGCTTTCTTT